This entry lists 29 T cell receptor beta chains sequenced from one sample in a study of T cell repertoires in cytomegalovirus infection. TCRdb recomputed calls from the reads with MiXCR, one row per CDR3 protein. The sample includes under 90,000 distinct CDR3 sequences, around 49% of them seen just once. These receptors are not linked to any known antigen. Sequencing was performed on CD8+ T cells from cultured PBMCs, taken from culture after CMV antigen stimulation. The origin of the receptors is a human donor in good health (CMV status not recorded). Some clones in this sample may be carry-over from other donors' samples.

This clonotype showed up just a few times. The chain is built from TRBV27 and TRBJ2-5, with a weak D call TRBD1 (5 bases). CDR3 length equals 16 residues. The germline V gene has CDR1 MNHEY and CDR2 SMNVEV (reference sequence). V dropped 1 base and J dropped 5 bases, with 17 bases sitting between them. The DNA for the CDR3 is TGTGCCAGCAGTTTATTTCAGGGTGAGATGGGCGAGACCCAGTACTTC. It encodes CASSLFQGEMGETQYF.

The chain links TRBV11-2 to TRBJ2-6; the D is unclear. Germline V gene sequence: CDR1 SGHAT, CDR2 FQNNGV. This CDR3 contains 18 residues. V lost 2 bases to trimming and J lost 0 bases, with 14 bases between them. DNA for the CDR3: TGTGCCAGCAGCTTATCAAGGACCGTCAGCTCTGGGGCCAACGTCCTGACTTTC. Its translation: CASSLSRTVSSGANVLTF.

This chain joins TRBV6-6 and TRBJ1-2; 10 bases are shared with TRBD1. The CDR3 totals 14 residues. V dropped 6 bases and J dropped 8; count of bases not matched to a gene: 9. Germline lookup yields CDR1 MNHNY and CDR2 SVGAGI (reference sequence). CDR3 coding DNA: TGTGCCAGCAGGGAGGGACAGGGGATCAACGGCTACACCTTC. Protein product: CASREGQGINGYTF.

This clonotype was seen repeatedly, ten times or more. V and J are TRBV7-2 and TRBJ2-7, with D possibly being TRBD1 (6 bases). The germline CDR1 and CDR2 sequences are SGHTA and FQGNSA. The CDR3 is made up of 13 amino acids. The ends were cut back, 11 bases at V and 3 bases at J, with 17 bases in the middle. The CDR3, as DNA: TGTGCCTCCGCAGGGGCTACCAACTACGAGCAGTACTTC. It translates to CASAGATNYEQYF.

The chain combines TRBV12-3 or TRBV12-4 with TRBJ2-6, with D possibly matching TRBD1 (6 bases). The CDR3 has 15 residues. V was pared by 2 bases and J by 4 bases, with 9 bases between. This CDR3 is CASSLTGNGANVLTF. CDR3 bases: TGTGCCAGCAGTTTAACAGGGAACGGGGCCAACGTCCTGACTTTC.

The table lists this clonotype with a few counts. The chain is built from TRBV7-2 and TRBJ2-3; D gene uncertain. Germline CDR1 SGHTA, CDR2 FQGNSA. The CDR3 runs 17 residues. Trimming took 1 base from V and 0 from J, leaving 14 bases between them. This CDR3 reads CASSLESWRPSTDTQYF. In DNA form, the CDR3 reads TGTGCCAGCAGCTTAGAGTCTTGGCGTCCGAGCACAGATACGCAGTATTTT.

This rearrangement joins TRBV6-1 to TRBJ2-5; 9 bases line up with TRBD1. The CDR3 runs 18 residues. J was trimmed by 10 bases and V by 6 bases; bases with no gene match: 24. Germline CDR1 MNHNS, CDR2 SASEGT. CDR3 loop: CASRPQGAQGVGDKGQYF. Here the CDR3 DNA reads TGTGCCAGCAGGCCACAGGGGGCGCAAGGAGTAGGGGATAAGGGCCAGTACTTC.

This clonotype was seen more than once but under ten times. The V call is TRBV28, the J call TRBJ2-6; D might be TRBD1 (5 bases). Trimming shortened V by 6 bases and J by 0 bases, and 12 bases separated the two germline ends. The CDR3 extends over 16 amino acids. Germline CDR1 and CDR2: MDHEN and SYDVKM. The CDR3 region has the DNA TGTGCCAGCAGCTCCAAGCAGGGCTCTGGGGCCAACGTCCTGACTTTC. Translation: CASSSKQGSGANVLTF.

This clonotype was recorded many times. V is TRBV7-6 and J is TRBJ2-6, with a tentative D call TRBD2 (6 bases). The CDR3 contains 14 residues. Germline V lookup: CDR1 SGHVS, CDR2 FNYEAQ. The V end lost 6 bases, the J end lost 4 bases, and 10 bases lay between the germline ends. The CDR3 loop reads CASRGGTGANVLTF. The CDR3 nucleotides read TGTGCCAGCAGGGGGGGAACCGGGGCCAACGTCCTGACTTTC.

This clonotype came up many times. This sequence joins TRBV7-8 and TRBJ2-1, with 12 bases lining up with TRBD2. The CDR3 has 20 amino acids. V shed 2 bases and J 0 bases; nucleotides not matched to a gene: 11. CDR1 SGHVS and CDR2 FQNEAQ come from the germline V gene. CDR3 sequence reads: CASSLRSGLAGGISYNEQFF. Written as DNA, the CDR3 is TGTGCCAGCAGCTTAAGGTCGGGCCTAGCGGGAGGGATCTCCTACAATGAGCAGTTCTTC.

This sequence joins TRBV27 and TRBJ2-7; 7 nucleotides line up with TRBD1. Per germline, CDR1 MNHEY and CDR2 SMNVEV (reference sequence). The CDR3 covers 16 residues. V lost 0 bases and J lost 4; bases outside the gene matches: 9. The CDR3 reads CASSLSGGEVKYEQYF. CDR3 bases: TGTGCCAGCAGTTTATCAGGGGGCGAGGTTAAATACGAGCAGTACTTC.

V is TRBV10-3 and J is TRBJ2-7, with a tentative D call TRBD1 (5 bases). CDR3 length: 13 residues. V lost 6 bases, J lost 7 bases, and 16 bases lay in between. Germline V gene sequence: CDR1 ENHRY, CDR2 SYGVKD. CDR3 sequence (DNA): TGTGCCATCAGAGAAGGCTCAGGGCGAGAGCAGTACTTC. It translates to CAIREGSGREQYF.

The table lists this clonotype with many counts. The chain employs TRBV6-1 and TRBJ2-1; tentatively, D is TRBD2 (6 bases). CDR1 and CDR2 from the germline V gene are MNHNS and SASEGT. The CDR3 consists of 14 residues. V was cut by 7 bases and J by 7 bases, with 17 bases left in between. The CDR3 DNA follows: TGTGCCAGCACCATGCGGGACGGTTTAAATGAGCAGTTCTTC. This gives the protein CASTMRDGLNEQFF.

This chain uses TRBV4-1 with TRBJ1-1; 7 nucleotides match TRBD1. Germline CDR1 MGHRA, CDR2 YSYEKL. CDR3 length: 16 residues. The trim removed 6 bases at V and 1 base at J, leaving 11 bases unmatched. CDR3 bases: TGCGCCAGCAGTCGGGACAGTCCTAGGTCGAACACTGAAGCTTTCTTT. Translating it yields CASSRDSPRSNTEAFF.

The V and J genes are TRBV27 and TRBJ2-5; 7 nucleotides match TRBD2. CDR1 MNHEY and CDR2 SMNVEV come from the germline V gene (reference sequence). This CDR3 is built from 15 residues. After removal of 8 bases from V and 5 bases from J, the junction contained 14 bases not matched to a gene. CDR3 in amino acids: CASGEAGTRTETQYF. CDR3 coding DNA: TGTGCCAGCGGCGAAGCGGGAACCCGTACGGAGACCCAGTACTTC.

A note on this clonotype: The junction and the germline gene differ at one end; a read error may be behind it. The gene calls are TRBV11-2 and TRBJ2-1, with 13 bases aligning to TRBD2. Looked up from germline, CDR1 is SGHAT and CDR2 is FQNNGV. The CDR3 runs to 16 residues. The CDR3 protein is CASMRTSGGTYNEQFF. The CDR3 nucleotides read TGTGCCAGCATGCGGACTAGCGGGGGCACCTATAATGAGCAGTTCTTC.

This clonotype was counted between two and nine times. This chain connects TRBV7-3 to TRBJ2-1; 10 bases map to TRBD2. Germline CDR1 reads SGHTA; CDR2 reads FQGTGA. The J segment lost 8 bases and the V segment lost 2 bases, leaving 6 bases of the junction unmatched. The CDR3 is 15 residues long. The CDR3 loop is CASSLGLAGADEQFF. CDR3 sequence (DNA): TGTGCCAGCAGCTTAGGGCTAGCGGGAGCCGATGAGCAGTTCTTC. The whole variable domain, filled in from reference TRBV7-3 and TRBJ2-1, reads GAGVSQTPSNKVTEKGKYVELRCDPISGHTALYWYRQSLGQGPEFLIYFQGTGAADDSGLPNDRFFAVRPEGSVSTLKIQRTERGDSAVYLCASSLGLAGADEQFFGPGTRLTVL.

The rearrangement uses TRBV12-3 or TRBV12-4 and TRBJ1-5, with 9 bases aligning to TRBD1. J lost 4 bases, V lost 6 bases, and 4 bases had no gene match. This CDR3 spans 14 amino acids. This chain's CDR3 is CASREQGANQPQHF. The CDR3 bases are TGTGCCAGCAGGGAACAGGGGGCGAATCAGCCCCAGCATTTT.

With regard to this clonotype: The junction departs from germline at one end; a sequencing error may be responsible. The chain has TRBV19 and TRBJ1-1, with D unclear. The CDR3 has 9 residues. The germline V gene has CDR1 LNHDA and CDR2 SQIVND (reference sequence). CDR3 loop: CAIGTEAFF. CDR3 sequence (DNA): TGCGCCATCGGCACTGAAGCTTTCTTT.

The chain couples TRBV4-2 to TRBJ2-7; D gene ambiguous. V shed 3 bases and J shed 0 bases, with 9 bases lying between them. Germline loops: CDR1 LGHNA, CDR2 YNFKEQ. The CDR3 spans 14 residues. CDR3 residues: CASSQALGSYEQYF. CDR3 in DNA: TGTGCCAGCAGCCAGGCCTTGGGCTCCTACGAGCAGTACTTC.

The chain recombines TRBV27 with TRBJ2-7, with 9 nucleotides matching TRBD1. The V gene end was trimmed by 5 bases and the J gene end by 2 bases; junction bases not matched to a gene: 4. Germline V gene lookup returns CDR1 MNHEY and CDR2 SMNVEV (reference sequence). This CDR3 region has 14 residues. The CDR3 protein is CASSGQGTPYEQYF. The CDR3 DNA reads TGTGCCAGCAGTGGACAGGGGACCCCCTACGAGCAGTACTTC.

This chain connects TRBV18 to TRBJ2-3, with D perhaps matching TRBD1 (6 bases). Trimming pared 2 bases from V and 2 bases from J, leaving 23 bases between. This CDR3 has 19 residues. Germline V gene sequence: CDR1 KGHSH, CDR2 LQKENI. CDR3 in amino acids: CASSPKKTGQGPFTDTQYF. The DNA of the CDR3 is TGTGCCAGCTCACCAAAGAAGACGGGGCAGGGGCCCTTCACAGATACGCAGTATTTT.

The chain has TRBV6-1 and TRBJ2-5; no clear D gene. There are 14 residues in the CDR3. Germline V gives CDR1 MNHNS, CDR2 SASEGT. Trimming pared 2 bases from V and 5 bases from J, leaving 12 bases between. The CDR3 DNA is TGTGCCAGCAGTGAATTTGGGGTTGGGGAGACCCAGTACTTC. Its protein is CASSEFGVGETQYF.

This chain joins TRBV12-3 or TRBV12-4 and TRBJ1-2, with D tentatively TRBD1 (6 bases). CDR3 length: 14 residues. Trimming cost V 4 bases and J 2 bases, with 11 bases left between them. CDR3 nucleotide sequence: TGTGCCAGCAGTTCCTCGGGACACAACTATGGCTACACCTTC. The encoded protein is CASSSSGHNYGYTF.

The V call is TRBV11-2, the J call TRBJ2-5; 10 bases line up with TRBD1. V gave up 5 bases and J gave up 6 bases; unmatched junction bases: 15. This CDR3 spans 17 amino acids. Germline V gives CDR1 SGHAT, CDR2 FQNNGV. In DNA form, the CDR3 reads TGTGCCAGCAGCCTCCATGGGACGGGACAGGGGTGGAAGACCCAGTACTTC. Translated, it gives CASSLHGTGQGWKTQYF.

The chain is built from TRBV7-8 and TRBJ2-2; TRBD2 matches 9 bases. From germline, CDR1 is SGHVS and CDR2 FQNEAQ. This CDR3 region has 17 residues. J was trimmed by 7 bases and V by 3 bases; bases with no gene match: 12. CDR3 protein: CASSFALSGGIGGELFF. In nucleotides, the CDR3 is TGTGCCAGCAGCTTCGCTCTTAGCGGGGGAATCGGCGGGGAGCTGTTTTTT.

This clonotype appeared many times. The chain uses TRBV7-6 and TRBJ2-1; 7 nucleotides agree with TRBD2. CDR3 length equals 17 residues. From germline, CDR1 is SGHVS and CDR2 FNYEAQ. J lost 0 bases, V lost 2 bases, and 7 bases had no gene match. This chain's CDR3 is CASSLLAGRSSYNEQFF. CDR3 coding DNA: TGTGCCAGCAGCTTATTAGCGGGTCGAAGCTCCTACAATGAGCAGTTCTTC.

CDR3 protein: CSARGVPGDYEQYF. CDR3 in DNA: TGCAGTGCTAGAGGCGTGCCAGGAGACTACGAGCAGTACTTC. V is TRBV20-1 and J is TRBJ2-7; D is unresolved. The CDR3 runs to 14 residues. The V end lost 1 base, the J end lost 3 bases, and 13 bases lay between the germline ends. Per the germline V gene, CDR1 is DFQATT and CDR2 is SNEGSKA (reference sequence).

The V and J genes are TRBV7-2 and TRBJ2-3; D is uncertain. Trimming removed 3 bases at V and 3 bases at J, with 4 bases between. CDR3 size: 12 residues. Per the germline V gene, CDR1 is SGHTA and CDR2 is FQGNSA. The CDR3 sequence is CASSFGTDTQYF. The CDR3 DNA sequence: TGTGCCAGCAGCTTTGGGACAGATACGCAGTATTTT.